Listed here are 19 T cell receptor beta chains from one sample, sequenced in a study of somatic mutations in cytotoxic T cells in rheumatoid arthritis. Produced via immunoSEQ multiplex PCR; TCRdb's table is partial and in-frame only. The repertoire holds around 11,000 clones, 75% to 95% seen once, with approximately 14% in the top ten. The specimen sequenced was CD8+ T cells sorted from blood. These receptors were taken from a woman between 18 and 30 years old with rheumatoid arthritis.

Only a few counts were recorded for this clone. J is TRBJ1-2 and V is TRBV4-1; TRBD1 aligns across 8 bases. This CDR3 spans 13 amino acids. The trim removed 3 bases at V and 8 bases at J, leaving 5 bases unmatched. CDR1 and CDR2 (germline): MGHRA, YSYEKL. The DNA for the CDR3 is TGCGCCAGCAGCCAGAGGACAGGGTACGGCTACACCTTC. It specifies CASSQRTGYGYTF.

The chain is built from TRBV6-5 and TRBJ2-2, with D possibly TRBD1 on 6 matching bases. CDR1 MNHEY and CDR2 SVGAGI come from the germline V gene. V shed 11 bases and J shed 2 bases, with 9 bases lying between them. The CDR3 consists of 12 residues. CDR3 in amino acids: CAAQGNTGELFF. The CDR3 bases are TGTGCCGCACAGGGTAACACCGGGGAGCTGTTTTTT.

The rearrangement links TRBV6-1 to TRBJ2-1, with 10 bases identical to TRBD2. This CDR3 comprises 16 residues. Germline V gene data show CDR1 as MNHNS and CDR2 as SASEGT. V was clipped by 3 bases and J by 7 bases; unmatched bases: 9. This chain's CDR3 is CASSESGGAEANEQFF. CDR3 coding DNA: TGTGCCAGCAGTGAGAGCGGGGGGGCCGAGGCGAATGAGCAGTTCTTC.

The chain links TRBV5-6 to TRBJ1-1; D uncertain. The CDR3 sequence is 18 residues long. V was cut by 0 bases and J by 1 base, with 19 bases left in between. The germline V gene encodes CDR1 SGHDT and CDR2 YYEEEE. This CDR3 reads CASSLESTPWRGNTEAFF. DNA of the CDR3: TGTGCCAGCAGCTTGGAATCCACTCCCTGGCGGGGGAACACTGAAGCTTTCTTT. Full variable domain (missing parts from reference TRBV5-6 and TRBJ1-1): DAGVTQSPTHLIKTRGQQVTLRCSPKSGHDTVSWYQQALGQGPQFIFQYYEEEERQRGNFPDRFSGHQFPNYSSELNVNALLLGDSALYLCASSLESTPWRGNTEAFFGQGTRLTVV.

The V and J genes are TRBV5-6 and TRBJ2-1, with TRBD1 matching over 8 bases. The CDR3 loop spans 14 amino acids. The ends lost 4 bases at V and 9 bases at J; junction bases unmatched: 9. Germline CDR1 reads SGHDT; CDR2 reads YYEEEE. The CDR3 coding sequence is TGTGCCAGCAGCCCCGGGCAGGGGGCGGGTGAGCAGTTCTTC. Residues: CASSPGQGAGEQFF.

The chain uses TRBV7-8 and TRBJ2-6; D ambiguous. The CDR3 spans 19 residues. V was shortened by 0 bases and J by 0 bases, with 15 bases between the two germline ends. Germline loops: CDR1 SGHVS, CDR2 FQNEAQ. The CDR3 spells CASSLAQILLTSGANVLTF. In DNA form, the CDR3 reads TGTGCCAGCAGCTTAGCCCAGATTCTCCTTACCTCTGGGGCCAACGTCCTGACTTTC.

This chain links TRBV19 with TRBJ2-1; 7 bases map to TRBD2. Trimming cost V 8 bases and J 6 bases; bases outside gene matches: 4. Looked up from germline, CDR1 is LNHDA and CDR2 is SQIVND (reference sequence). This CDR3 has 12 residues. CDR3 sequence: CASGPGGNEQFF. The DNA for the CDR3 is TGTGCCAGTGGGCCGGGGGGCAATGAGCAGTTCTTC.

Regarding this clone: Mismatch with germline at one junction end may stem from a read error. The chain uses TRBV7-9 and TRBJ2-1; TRBD2 aligns across 11 bases. The V gene's germline CDR1 is SEHNR and CDR2 FQNEAQ (reference sequence). The CDR3 has 13 residues. This CDR3 is CLTGTSGYNEQFF. CDR3 sequence (DNA): TGCTTGACCGGGACTAGCGGCTACAATGAGCAGTTCTTC.

This clone was counted a single time. The chain is built from TRBV4-1 and TRBJ1-2, with D perhaps matching TRBD1 (5 bases). With 8 bases removed from V and 4 bases from J, the gap between germline ends came to 11 bases. The CDR3 has 12 amino acids. Germline V gene lookup returns CDR1 MGHRA and CDR2 YSYEKL. CDR3 amino acids: CASGGSAYGYTF. The CDR3 DNA is TGCGCCAGCGGGGGGTCTGCCTATGGCTACACCTTC.

The V call is TRBV27, the J call TRBJ2-3, with D perhaps matching TRBD2 (5 bases). V lost 0 bases and J 6 bases, leaving 19 bases between the germline ends. The germline gives CDR1 MNHEY, CDR2 SMNVEV (reference sequence). This CDR3 is 17 amino acids long. The CDR3 reads CASSLSGMLIIGDTQYF. CDR3 coding DNA: TGTGCCAGCAGTTTATCCGGGATGCTCATTATAGGGGATACGCAGTATTTT.

The genes are TRBV27 and TRBJ2-1; TRBD2 agrees at 10 bases. There are 15 residues in the CDR3. The germline V gene encodes CDR1 MNHEY and CDR2 SMNVEV (reference sequence). Losses at the gene ends were 8 bases for V and 2 bases for J; bases not matched to a gene: 6. The CDR3 reads CASGSSGSPYNEQFF. CDR3 DNA: TGTGCCAGCGGATCTAGCGGGAGTCCCTACAATGAGCAGTTCTTC.

The rearrangement joins TRBV29-1 to TRBJ2-1; tentatively, D is TRBD2 (5 bases). Trimming removed 0 bases at V and 1 base at J, with 16 bases between. This CDR3 has 17 residues. Germline V gene data show CDR1 as SQVTM and CDR2 as ANQGSEA. CDR3 sequence: CSVEDLPGIGSYNEQFF. The CDR3 bases are TGCAGCGTTGAAGATCTTCCGGGAATCGGATCCTACAATGAGCAGTTCTTC.

The V and J genes are TRBV4-1 and TRBJ1-2; 9 bases align to TRBD1. The CDR3 length is 17 residues. Unmatched junction bases numbered 9, after V lost 0 bases and J lost 4 bases. CDR1 is MGHRA and CDR2 is YSYEKL in the germline V gene. The CDR3 sequence is CASSQEIGTGLSYGYTF. The CDR3 DNA is TGCGCCAGCAGCCAAGAGATAGGGACAGGGTTAAGCTATGGCTACACCTTC.

The V call is TRBV27, the J call TRBJ2-4; 9 nucleotides align to TRBD2. The V gene end was trimmed by 2 bases and the J gene end by 7 bases; junction bases not matched to a gene: 0. The CDR3 loop spans 13 amino acids. Germline V gene lookup returns CDR1 MNHEY and CDR2 SMNVEV (reference sequence). The CDR3 loop is CASSLAGGNIQYF. DNA for the CDR3: TGTGCCAGCAGTTTAGCGGGGGGGAACATTCAGTACTTC.

The chain is built from TRBV9 and TRBJ2-5; 11 bases line up with TRBD2. V gave up 2 bases and J gave up 2 bases; unmatched junction bases: 2. The CDR3 length is 15 residues. Germline V gene lookup returns CDR1 SGDLS and CDR2 YYNGEE. The CDR3 protein is CASSVTSGVQETQYF. The CDR3 nucleotides are TGTGCCAGCAGCGTGACTAGCGGGGTTCAAGAGACCCAGTACTTC.

A few counts support this clone. The CDR3 here is CSVEAATGDTEAFF. The DNA of the CDR3 is TGCAGCGTTGAAGCCGCCACAGGGGACACTGAAGCTTTCTTT. The V gene is TRBV29-1, the J gene TRBJ1-1; TRBD1 agrees at 7 bases. This CDR3 has 14 residues. Germline V gene lookup returns CDR1 SQVTM and CDR2 ANQGSEA. With V trimmed by 1 base and J by 3 bases, 5 bases remained unmatched.

The chain has TRBV9 and TRBJ2-3; TRBD2 matches at 11 bases. The CDR3 consists of 16 residues. Germline trimming cut 7 bases from V and 0 bases from J; bases unmatched to any gene: 7. From germline, CDR1 is SGDLS and CDR2 YYNGEE. The CDR3 loop is CASQASGRPSTDTQYF. Here the CDR3 DNA reads TGTGCCAGCCAAGCTAGCGGGAGGCCAAGCACAGATACGCAGTATTTT.

The V and J genes are TRBV4-1 and TRBJ1-1; D call uncertain. Trimming took off 4 bases at V and 2 bases at J, with 8 bases between the two ends. The CDR3 length is 13 residues. Germline CDR1 is MGHRA and CDR2 is YSYEKL. The CDR3, as DNA: TGCGCCAGCAGCCGTAGTTTAAACACTGAAGCTTTCTTT. It translates to CASSRSLNTEAFF.

The chain is built from TRBV13 and TRBJ2-7, with 9 bases matching TRBD1. Germline V gene lookup returns CDR1 PRHDT and CDR2 FYEKMQ (reference sequence). The V segment lost 5 bases and the J segment 7 bases; nucleotides outside the gene matches: 9. CDR3 length: 14 amino acids. CDR3: CASSLRDRVGEQYF. The CDR3 nucleotides are TGTGCCAGCAGCCTCCGGGACAGGGTAGGTGAGCAGTACTTC. The whole variable domain, filled in from reference TRBV13 and TRBJ2-7, reads AAGVIQSPRHLIKEKRETATLKCYPIPRHDTVYWYQQGPGQDPQFLISFYEKMQSDKGSIPDRFSAQQFSDYHSELNMSSLELGDSALYFCASSLRDRVGEQYFGPGTRLTVT.